Following are 5 T cell receptor beta chains from one sample sequenced in a study of blood T cell repertoires in COVID-19. Method: immunoSEQ multiplex PCR; TCRdb's copy keeps in-frame clones and lacks some. The data hold about 67,000 clones, with over 80% observed a single time. Material for sequencing was peripheral blood. All receptors come from a man over 45 with active COVID-19.

The rearrangement uses TRBV28 and TRBJ1-1; TRBD1 matches at 7 bases. Germline V CDR1 and CDR2: MDHEN, SYDVKM. There are 14 residues in the CDR3. V was clipped by 5 bases and J by 6 bases; unmatched bases: 9. The CDR3 is CASSAPGQSSEAFF. CDR3 bases: TGTGCCAGCAGTGCTCCGGGACAGAGTTCTGAAGCTTTCTTT.

This clone has more than one count but fewer than ten. The chain recombines TRBV29-1 with TRBJ2-7, with 8 positions matching TRBD1. The CDR3 is 15 amino acids. V shed 6 bases, J shed 6 bases, and the junction held 16 bases outside the gene matches. Per germline, CDR1 SQVTM and CDR2 ANQGSEA. CDR3 nucleotides: TGCAGCGTCAGGGCCCGGGACAGGTTCCCTTTCGAGCAGTACTTC. Its translation: CSVRARDRFPFEQYF.

J is TRBJ1-4 and V is TRBV4-3, with D possibly TRBD1 on 5 matching bases. The V gene lost 4 bases and the J gene lost 5 bases, with 11 bases spanning the gap. CDR1 and CDR2 (germline): LGHNA, YSLEER. The CDR3 is 14 residues long. CDR3 sequence reads: CASSRGLKNEKLFF. The CDR3 nucleotides are TGCGCCAGCAGCCGGGGACTAAAGAATGAAAAACTGTTTTTT.

This chain connects TRBV4-2 to TRBJ1-1; D not certain. This CDR3 spans 14 amino acids. The germline V gene has CDR1 LGHNA and CDR2 YNFKEQ. V was cut by 0 bases and J by 1 base, with 6 bases left in between. The CDR3 is CASSQDSKNTEAFF. Written as DNA, the CDR3 is TGTGCCAGCAGCCAAGATTCCAAGAACACTGAAGCTTTCTTT.

J is TRBJ1-3 and V is TRBV5-1; 8 bases are a match to TRBD1. Germline V gives CDR1 SGHRS, CDR2 YFSETQ. CDR3 length equals 19 residues. Trimming took 0 bases from V and 1 from J; bases not matched to a gene: 12. The CDR3 loop is CASSLESQGVIRSGNTIYF. DNA of the CDR3: TGCGCCAGCAGCTTGGAGTCACAGGGGGTGATAAGATCTGGAAACACCATATATTTT.